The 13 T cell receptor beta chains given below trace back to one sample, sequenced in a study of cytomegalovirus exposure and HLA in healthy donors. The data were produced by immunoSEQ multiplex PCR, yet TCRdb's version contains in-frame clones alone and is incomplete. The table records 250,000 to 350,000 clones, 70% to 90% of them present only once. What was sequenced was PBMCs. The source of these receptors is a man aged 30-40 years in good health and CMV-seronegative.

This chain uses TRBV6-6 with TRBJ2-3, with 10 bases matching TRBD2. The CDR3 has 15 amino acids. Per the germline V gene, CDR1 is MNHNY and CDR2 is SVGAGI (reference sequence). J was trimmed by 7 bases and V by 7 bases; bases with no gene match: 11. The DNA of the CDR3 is TGTGCCAGCACACCCGGGACTAGCGAGGCAAATACGCAGTATTTT. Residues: CASTPGTSEANTQYF.

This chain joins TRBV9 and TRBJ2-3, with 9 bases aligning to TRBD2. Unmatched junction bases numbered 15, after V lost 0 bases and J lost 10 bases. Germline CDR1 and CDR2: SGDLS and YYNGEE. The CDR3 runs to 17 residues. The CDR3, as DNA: TGTGCCAGCAGCGTAGAATGGCGGGGGGGAGCCGCCTTGCCGCAGTATTTT. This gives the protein CASSVEWRGGAALPQYF.

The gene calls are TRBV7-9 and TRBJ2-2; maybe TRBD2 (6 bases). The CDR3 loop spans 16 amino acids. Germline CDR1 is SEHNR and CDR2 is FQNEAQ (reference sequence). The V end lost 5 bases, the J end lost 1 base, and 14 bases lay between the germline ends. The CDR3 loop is CASSHATGVNTGELFF. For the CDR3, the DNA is TGTGCCAGCAGCCATGCGACGGGGGTGAACACCGGGGAGCTGTTTTTT.

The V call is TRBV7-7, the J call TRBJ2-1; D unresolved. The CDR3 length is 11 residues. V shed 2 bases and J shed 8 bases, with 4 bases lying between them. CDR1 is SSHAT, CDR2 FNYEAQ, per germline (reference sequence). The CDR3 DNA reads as TGTGCCAGCAGCTTACTCTATGAGCAGTTCTTC. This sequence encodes CASSLLYEQFF.

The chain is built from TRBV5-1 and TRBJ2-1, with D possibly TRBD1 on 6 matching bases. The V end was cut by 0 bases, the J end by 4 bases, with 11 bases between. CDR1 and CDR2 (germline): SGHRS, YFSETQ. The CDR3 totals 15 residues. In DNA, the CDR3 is TGCGCCAGCAGCTTGGTGGCAGGGGAATACAATGAGCAGTTCTTC. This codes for CASSLVAGEYNEQFF.

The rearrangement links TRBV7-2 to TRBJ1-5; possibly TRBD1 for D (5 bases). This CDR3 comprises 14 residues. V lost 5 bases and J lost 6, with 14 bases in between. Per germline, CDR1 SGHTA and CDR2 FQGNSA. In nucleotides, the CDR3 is TGTGCCAGCAGCCGAGATCAGGGCACTCAGCCCCAGCATTTT. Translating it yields CASSRDQGTQPQHF.

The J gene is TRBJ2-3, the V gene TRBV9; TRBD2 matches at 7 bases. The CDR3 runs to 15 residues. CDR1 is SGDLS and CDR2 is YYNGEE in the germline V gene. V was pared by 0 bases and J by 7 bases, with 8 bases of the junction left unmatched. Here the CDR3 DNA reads TGTGCCAGCAGCGTAGACGGGGGGTGGGAGAATACGCAGTATTTT. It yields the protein CASSVDGGWENTQYF.

CDR3 amino acids: CASSPGTGAAGELFF. DNA for the CDR3: TGTGCCAGTTCCCCTGGGACAGGGGCAGCCGGGGAGCTGTTTTTT. The chain has TRBV18 and TRBJ2-2; 10 bases are a match to TRBD1. Germline V gene sequence: CDR1 KGHSH, CDR2 LQKENI. CDR3 size: 15 residues. J gave up 6 bases and V 9 bases, and 10 bases lay outside the gene matches.

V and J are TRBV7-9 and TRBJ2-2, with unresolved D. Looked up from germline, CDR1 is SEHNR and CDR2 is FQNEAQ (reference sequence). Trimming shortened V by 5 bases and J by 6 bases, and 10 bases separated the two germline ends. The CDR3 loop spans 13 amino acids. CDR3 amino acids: CASSIPGSGELFF. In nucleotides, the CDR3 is TGTGCCAGCAGCATCCCAGGCTCCGGGGAGCTGTTTTTT.

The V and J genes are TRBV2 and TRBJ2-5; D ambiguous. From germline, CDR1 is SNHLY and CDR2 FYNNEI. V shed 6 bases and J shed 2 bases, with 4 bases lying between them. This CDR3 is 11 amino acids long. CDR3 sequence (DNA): TGTGCCAGCAGACTACAAGAGACCCAGTACTTC. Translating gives CASRLQETQYF.

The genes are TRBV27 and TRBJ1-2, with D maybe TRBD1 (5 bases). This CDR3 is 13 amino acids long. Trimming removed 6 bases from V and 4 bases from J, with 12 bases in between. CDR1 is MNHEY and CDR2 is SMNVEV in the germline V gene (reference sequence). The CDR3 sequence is CASRPPGGYGYTF. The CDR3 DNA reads TGTGCCAGCAGACCACCGGGGGGCTATGGCTACACCTTC.

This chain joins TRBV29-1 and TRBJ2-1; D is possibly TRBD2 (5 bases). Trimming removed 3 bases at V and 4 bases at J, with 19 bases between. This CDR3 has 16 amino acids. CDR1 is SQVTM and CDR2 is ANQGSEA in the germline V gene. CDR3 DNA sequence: TGCAGCGTTGACGTCGCGAGTCTAGCAGCTTACAATGAGCAGTTCTTC. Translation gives CSVDVASLAAYNEQFF.

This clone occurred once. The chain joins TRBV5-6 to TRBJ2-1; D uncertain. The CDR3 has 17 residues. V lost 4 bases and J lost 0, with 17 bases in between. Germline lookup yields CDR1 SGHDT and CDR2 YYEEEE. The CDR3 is CASSPIRLTSSYNEQFF. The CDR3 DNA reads TGTGCCAGCAGCCCCATCCGACTGACGAGCTCCTACAATGAGCAGTTCTTC.